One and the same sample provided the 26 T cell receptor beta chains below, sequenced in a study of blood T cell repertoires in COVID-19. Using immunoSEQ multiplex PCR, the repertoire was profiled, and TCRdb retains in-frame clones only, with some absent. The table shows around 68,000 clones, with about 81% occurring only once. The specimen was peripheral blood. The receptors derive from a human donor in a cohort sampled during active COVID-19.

The DNA of the CDR3 is TGTGCCACCAGTGGGCCTAGACGCACAGATACGCAGTATTTT. Translated, it gives CATSGPRRTDTQYF. The chain carries TRBV24-1 and TRBJ2-3; D is undetermined. V was cut by 5 bases and J by 1 base, with 9 bases left in between. The CDR3 is made up of 14 amino acids. Germline V gene lookup returns CDR1 KGHDR and CDR2 SFDVKD.

This CDR3 reads CASSQTGGNEKLFF. CDR3 bases: TGCGCCAGCAGCCAGACAGGGGGCAATGAAAAACTGTTTTTT. The genes are TRBV5-1 and TRBJ1-4, with 10 bases lining up with TRBD1. The CDR3 extends over 14 amino acids. Trimming removed 4 bases from V and 5 bases from J; junction bases left unmatched: 2. The germline V gene has CDR1 SGHRS and CDR2 YFSETQ. Full variable domain (outside the CDR3, taken from reference TRBV5-1 and TRBJ1-4): KAGVTQTPRYLIKTRGQQVTLSCSPISGHRSVSWYQQTPGQGLQFLFEYFSETQRNKGNFPGRFSGRQFSNSRSEMNVSTLELGDSALYLCASSQTGGNEKLFFGSGTQLSVL.

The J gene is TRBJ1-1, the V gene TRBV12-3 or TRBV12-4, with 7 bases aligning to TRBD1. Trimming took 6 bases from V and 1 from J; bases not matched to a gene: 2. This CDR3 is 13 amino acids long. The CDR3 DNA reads TGTGCCAGCAGAAGGACAGGGAACACTGAAGCTTTCTTT. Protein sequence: CASRRTGNTEAFF.

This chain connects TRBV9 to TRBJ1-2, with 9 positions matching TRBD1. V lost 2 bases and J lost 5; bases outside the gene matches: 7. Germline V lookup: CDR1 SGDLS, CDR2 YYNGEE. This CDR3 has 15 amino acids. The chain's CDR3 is CASSVGAGQGYGYTF. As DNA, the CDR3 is TGTGCCAGCAGCGTGGGGGCAGGACAGGGGTATGGCTACACCTTC. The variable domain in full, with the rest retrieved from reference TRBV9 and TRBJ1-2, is DSGVTQTPKHLITATGQRVTLRCSPRSGDLSVYWYQQSLDQGLQFLIQYYNGEERAKGNILERFSAQQFPDLHSELNLSSLELGDSALYFCASSVGAGQGYGYTFGSGTRLTVV.

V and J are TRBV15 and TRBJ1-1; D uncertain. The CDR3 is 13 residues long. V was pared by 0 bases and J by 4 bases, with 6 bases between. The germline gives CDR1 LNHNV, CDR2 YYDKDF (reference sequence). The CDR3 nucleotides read TGTGCCACCAGCAGAGATCAGTTCACTGAAGCTTTCTTT. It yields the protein CATSRDQFTEAFF.

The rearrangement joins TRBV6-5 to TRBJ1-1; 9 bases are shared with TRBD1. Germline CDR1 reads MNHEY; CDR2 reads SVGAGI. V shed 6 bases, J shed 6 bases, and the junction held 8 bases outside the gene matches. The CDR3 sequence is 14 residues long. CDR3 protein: CASSQQGAMAEAFF. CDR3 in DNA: TGTGCCAGCAGCCAACAGGGGGCGATGGCTGAAGCTTTCTTT.

The DNA for the CDR3 is TGTGCCAGCAACCCACGGAGGTCTTACGAGCAGTACGTC. Its translation is CASNPRRSYEQYV. The chain uses TRBV2 and TRBJ2-7; a possible D gene is TRBD2 (5 bases). This CDR3 has 13 residues. With 7 bases removed from V and 4 bases from J, the gap between germline ends came to 14 bases. Germline CDR1 and CDR2: SNHLY and FYNNEI.

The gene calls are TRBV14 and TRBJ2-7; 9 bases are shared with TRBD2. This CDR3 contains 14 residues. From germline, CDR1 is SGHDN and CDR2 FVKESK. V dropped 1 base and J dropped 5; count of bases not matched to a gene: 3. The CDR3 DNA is TGTGCCAGCAGCCAAGGTCTAGCGGGGCACGAGCAGTACTTC. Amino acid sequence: CASSQGLAGHEQYF.

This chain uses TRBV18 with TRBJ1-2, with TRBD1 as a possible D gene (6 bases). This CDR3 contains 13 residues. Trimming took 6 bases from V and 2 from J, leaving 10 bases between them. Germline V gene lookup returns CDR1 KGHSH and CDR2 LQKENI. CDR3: CASSPDRNYGYTF. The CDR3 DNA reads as TGTGCCAGCTCCCCGGACAGAAACTATGGCTACACCTTC.

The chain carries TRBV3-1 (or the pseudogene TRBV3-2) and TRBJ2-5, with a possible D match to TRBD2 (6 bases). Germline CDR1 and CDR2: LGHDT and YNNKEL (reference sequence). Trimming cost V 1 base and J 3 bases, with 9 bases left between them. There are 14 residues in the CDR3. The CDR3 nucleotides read TGTGCCAGCAGCCAAGTTGGCGGGGAAGAGACCCAGTACTTC. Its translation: CASSQVGGEETQYF.

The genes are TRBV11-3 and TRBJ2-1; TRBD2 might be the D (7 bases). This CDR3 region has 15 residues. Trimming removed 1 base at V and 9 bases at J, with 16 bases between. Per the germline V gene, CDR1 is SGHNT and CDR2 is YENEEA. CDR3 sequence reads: CASSLGRGAYVEQFF. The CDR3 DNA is TGTGCCAGCAGCTTAGGACGGGGGGCCTACGTTGAGCAGTTCTTC.

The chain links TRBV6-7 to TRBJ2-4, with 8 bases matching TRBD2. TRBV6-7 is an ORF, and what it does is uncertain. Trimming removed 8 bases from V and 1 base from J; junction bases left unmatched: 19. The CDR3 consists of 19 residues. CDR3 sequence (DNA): TGTGCCAGCGCCCCGAAAGCTAGCGGGCCTCCGACGGCCAAAAACATTCAGTACTTC. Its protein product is CASAPKASGPPTAKNIQYF.

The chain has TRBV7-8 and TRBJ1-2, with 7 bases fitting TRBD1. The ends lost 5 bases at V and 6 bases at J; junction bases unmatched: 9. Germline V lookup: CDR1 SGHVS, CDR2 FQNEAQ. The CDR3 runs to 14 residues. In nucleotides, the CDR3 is TGTGCCAGCAGCCAACAGGGGTATCGGGATGGCTACACCTTC. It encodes CASSQQGYRDGYTF.

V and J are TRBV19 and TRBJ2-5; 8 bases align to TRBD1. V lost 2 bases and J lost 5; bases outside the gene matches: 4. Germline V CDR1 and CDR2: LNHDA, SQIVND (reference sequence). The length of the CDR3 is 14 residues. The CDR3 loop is CASSIQGAGETQYF. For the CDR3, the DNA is TGTGCCAGTAGTATACAGGGGGCCGGGGAGACCCAGTACTTC.

The CDR3 region is CASIRLPGSEQKADTEAFF. CDR3 sequence (DNA): TGTGCCAGCATTCGACTCCCGGGTTCTGAACAAAAGGCGGACACTGAAGCTTTCTTT. The J gene is TRBJ1-1, the V gene TRBV21-1. TRBV21-1 is an annotated pseudogene. The CDR3 has 19 residues.

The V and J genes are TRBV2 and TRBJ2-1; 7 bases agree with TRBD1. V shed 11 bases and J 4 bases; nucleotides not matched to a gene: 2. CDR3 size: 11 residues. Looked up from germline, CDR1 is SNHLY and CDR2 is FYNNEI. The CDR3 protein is CAGTEYNEQFF. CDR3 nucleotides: TGTGCCGGGACAGAATACAATGAGCAGTTCTTC.

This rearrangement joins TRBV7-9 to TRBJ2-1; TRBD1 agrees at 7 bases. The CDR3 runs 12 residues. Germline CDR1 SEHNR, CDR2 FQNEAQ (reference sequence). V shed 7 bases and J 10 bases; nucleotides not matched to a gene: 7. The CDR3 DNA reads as TGTGCCAGCAAGAAGGGGGCTGGGGAGCAGTTCTTC. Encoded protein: CASKKGAGEQFF.

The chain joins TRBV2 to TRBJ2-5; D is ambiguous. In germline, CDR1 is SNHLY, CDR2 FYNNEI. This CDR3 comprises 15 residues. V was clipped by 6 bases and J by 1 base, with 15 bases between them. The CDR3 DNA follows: TGTGCCAGCAGACTTAAACGTGGCGGCCAAGAGACCCAGTACTTC. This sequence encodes CASRLKRGGQETQYF.

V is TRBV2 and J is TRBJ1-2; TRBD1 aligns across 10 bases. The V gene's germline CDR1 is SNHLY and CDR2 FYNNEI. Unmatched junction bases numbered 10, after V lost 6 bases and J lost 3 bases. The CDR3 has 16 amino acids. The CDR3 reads CASRAGTGADYYGYTF. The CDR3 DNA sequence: TGTGCCAGCAGGGCCGGGACAGGGGCCGACTACTATGGCTACACCTTC. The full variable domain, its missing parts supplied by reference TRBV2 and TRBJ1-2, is EPEVTQTPSHQVTQMGQEVILRCVPISNHLYFYWYRQILGQKVEFLVSFYNNEISEKSEIFDDQFSVERPDGSNFTLKIRSTKLEDSAMYFCASRAGTGADYYGYTFGSGTRLTVV.

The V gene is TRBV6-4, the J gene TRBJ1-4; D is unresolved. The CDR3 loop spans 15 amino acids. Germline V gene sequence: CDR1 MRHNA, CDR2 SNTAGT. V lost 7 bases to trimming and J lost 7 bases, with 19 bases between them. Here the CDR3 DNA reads TGTGCCAGCACTGGGCAGGCAGAAGGTTTTGAAAAACTGTTTTTT. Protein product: CASTGQAEGFEKLFF.

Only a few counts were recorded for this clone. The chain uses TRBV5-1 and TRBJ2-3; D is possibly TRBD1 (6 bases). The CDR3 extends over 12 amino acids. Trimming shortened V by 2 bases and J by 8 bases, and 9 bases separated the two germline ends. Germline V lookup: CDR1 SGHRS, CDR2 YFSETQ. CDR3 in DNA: TGCGCCAGCAGCTTTTCAGGGGCTACGCAGTATTTT. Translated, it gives CASSFSGATQYF.

The CDR3 is CASSRTGWAGKNTGELFF. CDR3 nucleotides: TGTGCCAGCAGCCGAACAGGCTGGGCAGGGAAGAACACCGGGGAGCTGTTTTTT. This chain connects TRBV6-2 or TRBV6-3 to TRBJ2-2, with a tentative D call TRBD1 (5 bases). The CDR3 is 18 amino acids. Trimming left V 6 bases short and J 1 base short, with 21 bases between. Germline values: CDR1 MNHEY, CDR2 SVGEGT.

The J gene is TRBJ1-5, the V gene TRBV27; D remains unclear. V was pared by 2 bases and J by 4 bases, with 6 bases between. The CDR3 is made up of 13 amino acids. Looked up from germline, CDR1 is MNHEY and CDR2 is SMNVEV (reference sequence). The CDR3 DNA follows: TGTGCCAGCAGTTTAGCAGTAAATCAGCCCCAGCATTTT. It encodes CASSLAVNQPQHF.

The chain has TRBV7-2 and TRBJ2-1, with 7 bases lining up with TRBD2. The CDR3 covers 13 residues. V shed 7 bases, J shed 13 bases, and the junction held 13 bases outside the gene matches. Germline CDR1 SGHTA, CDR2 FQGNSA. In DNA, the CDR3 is TGTGCCAGCACCCCGGACGGGGGGAGGGCACAGTTCTTC. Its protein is CASTPDGGRAQFF.

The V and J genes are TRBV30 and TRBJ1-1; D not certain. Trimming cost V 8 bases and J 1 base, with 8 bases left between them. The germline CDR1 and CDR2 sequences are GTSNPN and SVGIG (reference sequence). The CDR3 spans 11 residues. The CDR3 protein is CAQQQNTEAFF. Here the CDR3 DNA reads TGTGCCCAACAACAGAACACTGAAGCTTTCTTT.

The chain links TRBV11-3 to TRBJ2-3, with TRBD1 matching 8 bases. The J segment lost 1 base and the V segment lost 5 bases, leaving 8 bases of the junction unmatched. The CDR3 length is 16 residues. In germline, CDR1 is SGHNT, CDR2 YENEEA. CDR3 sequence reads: CASSTSTGVGTDTQYF. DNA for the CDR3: TGTGCCAGCAGCACCTCGACAGGGGTTGGCACAGATACGCAGTATTTT.